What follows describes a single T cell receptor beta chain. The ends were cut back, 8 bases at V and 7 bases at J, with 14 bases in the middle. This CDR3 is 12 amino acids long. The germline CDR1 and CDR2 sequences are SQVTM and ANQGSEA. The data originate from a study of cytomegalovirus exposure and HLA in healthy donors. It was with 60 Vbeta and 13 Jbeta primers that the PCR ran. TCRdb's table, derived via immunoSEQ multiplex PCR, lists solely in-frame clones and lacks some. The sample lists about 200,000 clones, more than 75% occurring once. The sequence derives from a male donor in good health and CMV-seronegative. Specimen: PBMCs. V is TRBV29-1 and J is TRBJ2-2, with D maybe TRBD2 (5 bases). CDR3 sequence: CSLWERGGELFF. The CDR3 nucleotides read TGCAGCTTGTGGGAGAGAGGCGGGGAGCTGTTTTTT.